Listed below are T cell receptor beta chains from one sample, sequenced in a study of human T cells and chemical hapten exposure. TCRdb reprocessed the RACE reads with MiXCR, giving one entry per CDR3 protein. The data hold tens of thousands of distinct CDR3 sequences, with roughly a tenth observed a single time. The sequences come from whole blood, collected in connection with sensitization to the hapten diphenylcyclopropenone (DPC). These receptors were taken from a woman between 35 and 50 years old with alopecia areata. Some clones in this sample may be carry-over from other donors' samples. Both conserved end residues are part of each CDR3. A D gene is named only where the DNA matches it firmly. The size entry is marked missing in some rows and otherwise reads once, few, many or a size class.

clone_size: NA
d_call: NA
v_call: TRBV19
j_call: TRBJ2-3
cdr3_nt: TGTGCCAGTAGCGCTACATCAGATACGCAGTATTTT
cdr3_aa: CASSATSDTQYF

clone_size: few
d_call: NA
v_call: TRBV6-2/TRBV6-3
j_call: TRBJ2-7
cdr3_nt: TGTGCCAGCAGGGATCTAGACACATCGAACTACGAGCAGTACTTC
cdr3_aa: CASRDLDTSNYEQYF

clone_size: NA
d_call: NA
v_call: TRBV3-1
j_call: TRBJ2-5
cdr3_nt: TGTGCCAGCAGCCAAGGTTTGAAAGAGACCCAGTACTTC
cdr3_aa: CASSQGLKETQYF

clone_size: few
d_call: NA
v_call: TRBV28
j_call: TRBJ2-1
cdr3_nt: TGTGCCAGCAGTACCCGTGGGGAGCAGTTCTTC
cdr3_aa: CASSTRGEQFF

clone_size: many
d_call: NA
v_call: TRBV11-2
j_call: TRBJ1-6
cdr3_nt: TGTGCCAGCAGCTTACGCACAGAAAATTCACCCCTCCACTTT
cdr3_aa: CASSLRTENSPLHF

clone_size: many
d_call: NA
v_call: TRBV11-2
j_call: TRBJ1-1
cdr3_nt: TGTGCCAGCAGCTTAGCCCCGGGGAACGCTGAAGCTTTCTTT
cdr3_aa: CASSLAPGNAEAFF

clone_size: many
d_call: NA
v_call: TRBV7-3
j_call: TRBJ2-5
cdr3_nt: TGTGCCAGCAGCCGACGTGGGGGGCTGTACCAAGAGACCCAGTACTTC
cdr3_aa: CASSRRGGLYQETQYF

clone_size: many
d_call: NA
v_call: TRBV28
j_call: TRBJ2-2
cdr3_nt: TGTGCCAGCAGTTTAAGGACCGGGGAGCTGTTTTTT
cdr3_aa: CASSLRTGELFF

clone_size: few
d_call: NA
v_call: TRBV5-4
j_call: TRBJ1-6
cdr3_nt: TGTGCCAGCAGCGTCCCAGGGGATTCACCCCTCCACTTT
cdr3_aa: CASSVPGDSPLHF

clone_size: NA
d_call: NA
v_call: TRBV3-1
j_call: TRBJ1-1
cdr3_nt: TGTGCCAGCAGCCAATCTTACGGGATGAACACTGAAGCTTTCTTT
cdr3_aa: CASSQSYGMNTEAFF